These 27 T cell receptor beta chains originate from one sample sequenced in a study of naive and memory T cell subsets. Both TRBC1 and TRBC2 were covered by a beta constant-region primer of two equimolar oligonucleotides. MiXCR, run by TCRdb on the UMI-ligation and nested PCR reads, gives a single entry per CDR3 protein. The sample gives approximately 85,000 distinct CDR3 sequences, around 6.5% of which show up once; about 1.6% is in the top ten. The sequenced sample consisted of central memory CD4+ T cells from blood. The receptors were gathered from a human donor in good health.

The rearrangement links TRBV19 to TRBJ2-3, with TRBD1 as a possible D gene (6 bases). With 3 bases removed from V and 4 bases from J, the gap between germline ends came to 11 bases. This CDR3 has 14 amino acids. Germline CDR1 reads LNHDA; CDR2 reads SQIVND (reference sequence). The CDR3 loop is CASSIDRWSDTQYF. The CDR3 DNA reads as TGTGCCAGTAGTATTGACAGGTGGTCAGATACGCAGTATTTT.

This chain joins TRBV20-1 and TRBJ1-1; no clear D gene. Germline V gives CDR1 DFQATT, CDR2 SNEGSKA (reference sequence). This CDR3 spans 11 amino acids. The DNA for the CDR3 is TGCAGGGCGAGCGTTGGCACTGAAGCTTTCTTT. This codes for CRASVGTEAFF.

There are many counts of this clonotype. This sequence joins TRBV20-1 and TRBJ1-6, with TRBD1 as a possible D gene (6 bases). Germline lookup yields CDR1 DFQATT and CDR2 SNEGSKA (reference sequence). Trimming removed 3 bases from V and 6 bases from J, with 18 bases in between. The CDR3 is 16 residues long. The CDR3 DNA reads TGCAGTGCTAGTTCTCAAACAGGGAATCGTAATTCACCCCTCCACTTT. Translation gives CSASSQTGNRNSPLHF.

A few counts support this clonotype. This chain joins TRBV20-1 and TRBJ2-7; tentative D call: TRBD1 (6 bases). The CDR3 extends over 13 amino acids. CDR1 is DFQATT and CDR2 is SNEGSKA in the germline V gene (reference sequence). Trimming took off 1 base at V and 3 bases at J, with 10 bases between the two ends. The CDR3 here is CSARGQGIYEQYF. CDR3 sequence (DNA): TGCAGTGCTAGAGGCCAGGGGATCTACGAGCAGTACTTC.

This clonotype was detected a few times. The chain couples TRBV14 to TRBJ2-1; D is undetermined. The germline CDR1 and CDR2 sequences are SGHDN and FVKESK. The CDR3 loop spans 13 amino acids. Trimming took 1 base from V and 4 from J, leaving 5 bases between them. CDR3 coding DNA: TGTGCCAGCAGCCAAGTCGTTTACAATGAGCAGTTCTTC. It is translated as CASSQVVYNEQFF.

V usage is TRBV18 and J usage is TRBJ2-7, with TRBD1 identical over 9 bases. Germline lookup yields CDR1 KGHSH and CDR2 LQKENI. Trimming removed 5 bases from V and 2 bases from J; junction bases left unmatched: 4. The CDR3 is 14 amino acids. Here the CDR3 reads CASSFGQGTYEQYF. As DNA, the CDR3 is TGTGCCAGCTCATTCGGACAGGGGACCTACGAGCAGTACTTC.

The gene calls are TRBV28 and TRBJ2-1; D remains unclear. This CDR3 region has 13 residues. The germline CDR1 and CDR2 sequences are MDHEN and SYDVKM. The V and J ends lost 6 bases and 6 bases respectively, with 12 bases between them. CDR3 loop: CASRTPYSNEQFF. The CDR3 DNA sequence: TGTGCCAGCAGAACCCCGTATTCCAATGAGCAGTTCTTC.

About this clonotype itself: At one end the junction does not follow the germline gene, possibly because of a read error. The chain uses TRBV5-1 and TRBJ2-4, with a weak D call TRBD2 (5 bases). From germline, CDR1 is SGHRS and CDR2 YFSETQ. CDR3 size: 15 residues. The DNA for the CDR3 is TGCGTCAGCAGCTTGGATGGAGGTACCAAAAACATTCAGTACTTC. Its protein is CVSSLDGGTKNIQYF.

This clonotype appeared many times. The V and J genes are TRBV4-3 and TRBJ2-1; 10 bases match TRBD1. The CDR3 covers 17 residues. The germline V gene encodes CDR1 LGHNA and CDR2 YSLEER. V gave up 3 bases and J gave up 7 bases; unmatched junction bases: 12. CDR3 residues: CASSHTPGQGFRNEQFF. DNA of the CDR3: TGCGCCAGCAGCCACACCCCGGGACAGGGGTTTCGAAATGAGCAGTTCTTC.

The rearrangement uses TRBV11-2 and TRBJ2-1; possible D gene TRBD2, 6 bases. Germline CDR1 SGHAT, CDR2 FQNNGV. The CDR3 extends over 15 amino acids. V was pared by 2 bases and J by 7 bases, with 15 bases between. The CDR3 region is CASSLKRIRGNEQFF. CDR3 DNA: TGTGCCAGCAGCTTAAAGCGGATACGGGGGAATGAGCAGTTCTTC.

V usage is TRBV3-1 and J usage is TRBJ2-1; no firm D call. Trimming left V 3 bases short and J 4 bases short, with 4 bases between. The CDR3 spans 12 residues. Germline CDR1 LGHDT, CDR2 YNNKEL (reference sequence). CDR3 sequence: CASSQGYNEQFF. CDR3 nucleotide sequence: TGTGCCAGCAGCCAGGGTTACAATGAGCAGTTCTTC.

This clonotype was observed a few times. This chain connects TRBV29-1 to TRBJ1-5; TRBD1 is a possible D gene (6 bases). V lost 7 bases to trimming and J lost 3 bases, with 13 bases between them. This CDR3 is 13 amino acids long. Germline values: CDR1 SQVTM, CDR2 ANQGSEA. This CDR3 reads CSAVDSPNQPQHF. The CDR3 coding sequence is TGCAGCGCGGTGGACAGTCCCAATCAGCCCCAGCATTTT.

This clonotype was detected ten times or more. J is TRBJ1-2 and V is TRBV14; no clear D. This CDR3 spans 14 amino acids. The germline gives CDR1 SGHDN, CDR2 FVKESK. V was cut by 0 bases and J by 3 bases, with 8 bases left in between. The CDR3 region is CASSQEERYYGYTF. In nucleotides, the CDR3 is TGTGCCAGCAGCCAAGAAGAGCGGTACTATGGCTACACCTTC.

Ten or more counts support this clonotype. This chain connects TRBV7-9 to TRBJ1-5; D is ambiguous. From germline, CDR1 is SEHNR and CDR2 FQNEAQ (reference sequence). Trimming removed 1 base from V and 7 bases from J, with 8 bases in between. This CDR3 is built from 13 residues. The CDR3 loop reads CASSLDPQQPQHF. CDR3 sequence (DNA): TGTGCCAGCAGCTTAGACCCCCAACAGCCCCAGCATTTT.

This clonotype showed up just a few times. The chain links TRBV12-3 or TRBV12-4 to TRBJ2-5, with 8 bases aligning to TRBD1. The CDR3 spans 16 residues. V trimming: 5 bases; J trimming: 2 bases; junction bases outside the gene matches: 10. The CDR3 DNA reads TGTGCCAGCAGTCTATACGGGACAGGCATTCAAGAGACCCAGTACTTC. It translates to CASSLYGTGIQETQYF.

This clonotype has only a few counts. CDR3 DNA: TGTGCCAGCAGGGACAGGGGTAGGGGGTATGGCTACACCTTC. Protein product: CASRDRGRGYGYTF. V usage is TRBV6-5 and J usage is TRBJ1-2; 9 bases agree with TRBD1. The V segment lost 6 bases and the J segment 5 bases; nucleotides outside the gene matches: 7. The germline V gene has CDR1 MNHEY and CDR2 SVGAGI. The CDR3 totals 14 residues.

V gene TRBV7-8 combines with J gene TRBJ2-7; no clear D gene. Trimming shortened V by 1 base and J by 2 bases, and 9 bases separated the two germline ends. The CDR3 sequence is 14 residues long. Germline CDR1 is SGHVS and CDR2 is FQNEAQ. The CDR3 DNA reads TGTGCCAGCAGCTTAGAATTTGCTACCTACGAGCAGTACTTC. As protein: CASSLEFATYEQYF.

The chain links TRBV19 to TRBJ1-2; 7 bases align to TRBD1. Germline V gives CDR1 LNHDA, CDR2 SQIVND (reference sequence). Unmatched junction bases numbered 8, after V lost 5 bases and J lost 8 bases. CDR3 length: 13 residues. The CDR3 region has the DNA TGTGCCAGTAGTCCCGACAGGGTCGCGGGCTACACCTTC. Its protein product is CASSPDRVAGYTF.

This rearrangement joins TRBV20-1 to TRBJ1-2; D remains unclear. The V gene's germline CDR1 is DFQATT and CDR2 SNEGSKA (reference sequence). This CDR3 has 11 amino acids. V was pared by 8 bases and J by 4 bases, with 11 bases between. The CDR3 DNA is TGCAGTTTAGAACGCGTCTATGGCTACACCTTC. Protein product: CSLERVYGYTF.

Ten or more counts support this clonotype. V and J are TRBV20-1 and TRBJ1-3; D not resolved. CDR1 is DFQATT, CDR2 SNEGSKA, per germline (reference sequence). V lost 2 bases and J lost 1, with 3 bases in between. This CDR3 has 12 amino acids. CDR3 sequence: CSARNSGNTIYF. The CDR3 DNA is TGCAGTGCTAGAAATTCTGGAAACACCATATATTTT.

This clonotype was counted ten times or more. This chain joins TRBV4-3 and TRBJ2-1; D is unclear. The V end lost 0 bases, the J end lost 7 bases, and 13 bases lay between the germline ends. Germline V gene data show CDR1 as LGHNA and CDR2 as YSLEER. The CDR3 sequence is 15 residues long. The CDR3 spells CASSQERWARNEQFF. The CDR3 DNA is TGCGCCAGCAGCCAAGAAAGGTGGGCAAGGAATGAGCAGTTCTTC.

This clonotype came up many times. The rearrangement joins TRBV20-1 to TRBJ2-3; a weak D match, TRBD2 (6 bases). The V gene lost 3 bases and the J gene lost 3 bases, with 10 bases spanning the gap. Germline-derived CDR1 and CDR2 are DFQATT and SNEGSKA (reference sequence). The CDR3 is 13 residues long. In DNA form, the CDR3 reads TGCAGTGCTAGCGGGAGCTTGACAGATACGCAGTATTTT. It encodes CSASGSLTDTQYF.

This clonotype has only a few counts. The germline gene is not matched at one end of the junction; a read error may be the cause. This chain joins TRBV7-7 and TRBJ2-2, with D perhaps matching TRBD2 (6 bases). Per germline, CDR1 SSHAT and CDR2 FNYEAQ (reference sequence). CDR3 length equals 16 residues. The CDR3 region has the DNA TGTGCTAGCAGCCTCAACCGGGACTCCCCCACCGGGGAGCTGTTTTTT. Its translation: CASSLNRDSPTGELFF.

This clonotype was observed many times. V is TRBV20-1 and J is TRBJ1-1, with 9 bases lining up with TRBD1. In germline, CDR1 is DFQATT, CDR2 SNEGSKA (reference sequence). The CDR3 is 15 amino acids. V lost 6 bases, J lost 4 bases, and 12 bases stayed unmatched. DNA for the CDR3: TGCAGTGCAACCGGGACAGGGCGGGTCAGCACTGAAGCTTTCTTT. Translation: CSATGTGRVSTEAFF.

The V gene is TRBV24-1, the J gene TRBJ2-3; the match to TRBD2 covers 7 bases. The ends lost 0 bases at V and 4 bases at J; junction bases unmatched: 12. The germline gives CDR1 KGHDR, CDR2 SFDVKD. The CDR3 extends over 18 amino acids. CDR3: CATSDLPGRDYNADTQYF. In DNA, the CDR3 is TGTGCCACCAGTGATTTGCCGGGCCGGGACTACAACGCAGATACGCAGTATTTT.

This clonotype was observed many times. This chain joins TRBV4-2 and TRBJ1-2; D remains ambiguous. There are 14 residues in the CDR3. The germline gives CDR1 LGHNA, CDR2 YNFKEQ. Deletions cut 9 bases from V and 2 bases from J, with 16 bases between. The CDR3 loop reads CASTTGRENYGYTF. CDR3 sequence (DNA): TGTGCCAGTACAACCGGACGGGAAAACTATGGCTACACCTTC.

There are many counts of this clonotype. This rearrangement joins TRBV7-9 to TRBJ2-2; 9 bases align to TRBD1. There are 16 residues in the CDR3. Germline values: CDR1 SEHNR, CDR2 FQNEAQ (reference sequence). V gave up 5 bases and J gave up 3 bases; unmatched junction bases: 7. CDR3 amino acids: CASSHGTGFYTGELFF. The CDR3 nucleotides read TGTGCCAGCAGCCACGGGACAGGGTTTTACACCGGGGAGCTGTTTTTT.